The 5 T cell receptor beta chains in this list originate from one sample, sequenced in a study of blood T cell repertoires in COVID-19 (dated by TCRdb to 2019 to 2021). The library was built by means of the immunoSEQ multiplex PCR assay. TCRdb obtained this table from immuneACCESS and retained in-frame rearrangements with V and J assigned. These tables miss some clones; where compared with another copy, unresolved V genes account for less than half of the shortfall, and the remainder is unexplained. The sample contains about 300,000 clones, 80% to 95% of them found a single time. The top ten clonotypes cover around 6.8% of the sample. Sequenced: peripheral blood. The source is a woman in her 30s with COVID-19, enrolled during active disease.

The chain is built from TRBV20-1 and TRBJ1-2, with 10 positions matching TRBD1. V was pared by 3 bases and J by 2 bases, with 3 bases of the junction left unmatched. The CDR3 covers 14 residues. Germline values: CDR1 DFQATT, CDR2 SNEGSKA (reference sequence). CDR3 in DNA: TGCAGTGCTAGTGGGACAGGGGAGAACTATGGCTACACCTTC. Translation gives CSASGTGENYGYTF.

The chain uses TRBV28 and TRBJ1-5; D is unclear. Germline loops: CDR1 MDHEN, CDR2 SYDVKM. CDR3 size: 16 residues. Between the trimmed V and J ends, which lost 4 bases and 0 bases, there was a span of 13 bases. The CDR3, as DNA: TGTGCCAGCAGTTCCCCGAGGGATTATAGCAATCAGCCCCAGCATTTT. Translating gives CASSSPRDYSNQPQHF.

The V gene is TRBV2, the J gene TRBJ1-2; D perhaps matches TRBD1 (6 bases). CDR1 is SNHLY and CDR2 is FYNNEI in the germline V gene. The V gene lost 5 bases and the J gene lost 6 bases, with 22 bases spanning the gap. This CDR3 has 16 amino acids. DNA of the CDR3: TGTGCCAGCAGTCTCGAGAGACTAACAGGGACGGATGGCTACACCTTC. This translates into CASSLERLTGTDGYTF.

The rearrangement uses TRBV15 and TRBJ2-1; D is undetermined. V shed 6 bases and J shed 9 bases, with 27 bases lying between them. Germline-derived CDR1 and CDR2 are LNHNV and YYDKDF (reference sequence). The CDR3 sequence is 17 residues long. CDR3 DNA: TGTGCCACCAGGGTAGACGGTCTCTCGTACAGTCCAAGTGAGCAGTTCTTC. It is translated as CATRVDGLSYSPSEQFF.

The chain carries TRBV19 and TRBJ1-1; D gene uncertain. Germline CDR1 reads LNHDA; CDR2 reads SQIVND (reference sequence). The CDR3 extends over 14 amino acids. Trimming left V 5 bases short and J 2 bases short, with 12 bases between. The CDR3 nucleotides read TGTGCCAGTAGTTCCTACAGTTTTAACACTGAAGCTTTCTTT. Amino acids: CASSSYSFNTEAFF.